These 29 T cell receptor beta chains came from one sample sequenced in a study of blood T cell repertoires in COVID-19. Profiling relied on immunoSEQ multiplex PCR, and the TCRdb table lists in-frame clones only, not all of them. The table records around 240,000 clones, around 80% of them present only once. Sequencing was carried out using peripheral blood. These receptors were taken from a woman in her thirties or forties who had recovered from COVID-19.

This chain connects TRBV3-1 (or the pseudogene TRBV3-2) to TRBJ2-3; 14 bases fit TRBD2. This CDR3 has 15 residues. V shed 3 bases and J 4 bases; nucleotides not matched to a gene: 0. CDR1 and CDR2 (germline): LGHDT, YNNKEL (reference sequence). Here the CDR3 DNA reads TGTGCCAGCAGCCAGACTAGCGGGGGGGCAGATACGCAGTATTTT. Its translation: CASSQTSGGADTQYF.

The chain combines TRBV29-1 with TRBJ1-3, with D unresolved. Germline V lookup: CDR1 SQVTM, CDR2 ANQGSEA. The CDR3 consists of 12 residues. Trimming left V 5 bases short and J 4 bases short, with 9 bases between. Here the CDR3 DNA reads TGCAGCGTTTTGGAGCTCGGAAACACCATATATTTT. Translating it yields CSVLELGNTIYF.

The chain combines TRBV19 with TRBJ2-3; 7 positions agree with TRBD2. CDR1 and CDR2 (germline): LNHDA, SQIVND (reference sequence). CDR3 length: 15 residues. J lost 4 bases, V lost 5 bases, and 9 bases had no gene match. CDR3: CASSLGLVPPDTQYF. The CDR3 bases are TGTGCCAGTAGTCTCGGACTAGTCCCCCCAGATACGCAGTATTTT.

The chain combines TRBV9 with TRBJ2-7; D gene ambiguous. CDR1 SGDLS and CDR2 YYNGEE come from the germline V gene. The CDR3 has 14 amino acids. Trimming left V 0 bases short and J 2 bases short, with 9 bases between. The CDR3 spells CASSVGSYTYEQYF. CDR3 coding DNA: TGTGCCAGCAGCGTAGGTAGCTACACCTACGAGCAGTACTTC.

This sequence joins TRBV3-1 (or the pseudogene TRBV3-2) and TRBJ2-2; a possible D gene is TRBD1 (6 bases). The germline gives CDR1 LGHDT, CDR2 YNNKEL (reference sequence). The CDR3 spans 14 residues. V was pared by 1 base and J by 7 bases, with 10 bases between. CDR3 coding DNA: TGTGCCAGCAGCCAAGTGGACAGAATCGGGGAGCTGTTTTTT. Protein product: CASSQVDRIGELFF.

V and J are TRBV5-1 and TRBJ1-1; perhaps TRBD1 as D (5 bases). The CDR3 has 14 amino acids. Germline V lookup: CDR1 SGHRS, CDR2 YFSETQ. V was cut by 1 base and J by 5 bases, with 12 bases left in between. This chain's CDR3 is CASSLWGGDTEAFF. In DNA form, the CDR3 reads TGCGCCAGCAGCTTGTGGGGCGGAGATACTGAAGCTTTCTTT. Variable domain in full (rest from reference TRBV5-1 and TRBJ1-1): KAGVTQTPRYLIKTRGQQVTLSCSPISGHRSVSWYQQTPGQGLQFLFEYFSETQRNKGNFPGRFSGRQFSNSRSEMNVSTLELGDSALYLCASSLWGGDTEAFFGQGTRLTVV.

The chain uses TRBV4-3 and TRBJ1-6, with D unresolved. This CDR3 comprises 13 residues. Germline loops: CDR1 LGHNA, CDR2 YSLEER. Trimming took off 0 bases at V and 9 bases at J, with 6 bases between the two ends. The CDR3 sequence: CASSQDTGSPLHF. The CDR3 nucleotides read TGCGCCAGCAGCCAAGATACGGGTTCACCCCTCCACTTT.

The rearrangement joins TRBV6-2 or TRBV6-3 to TRBJ2-3, with 7 nucleotides matching TRBD2. V dropped 1 base and J dropped 2; count of bases not matched to a gene: 6. There are 16 residues in the CDR3. Germline V gives CDR1 MNHEY, CDR2 SVGEGT. The CDR3 sequence is CASSYLASGATDTQYF. CDR3 coding DNA: TGTGCCAGCAGTTACTTGGCCAGCGGGGCCACAGATACGCAGTATTTT.

CDR3 region: CASSQESGGDYNEQFF. CDR3 nucleotides: TGCGCCAGCAGCCAAGAAAGCGGGGGGGACTACAATGAGCAGTTCTTC. J is TRBJ2-1 and V is TRBV4-3; 10 nucleotides agree with TRBD2. V shed 0 bases and J 3 bases; nucleotides not matched to a gene: 2. The CDR3 contains 16 residues. Germline V gene sequence: CDR1 LGHNA, CDR2 YSLEER.

V and J are TRBV29-1 and TRBJ1-1; a weak D match, TRBD1 (5 bases). CDR1 and CDR2 (germline): SQVTM, ANQGSEA. The CDR3 is made up of 11 amino acids. The germline V and J ends were trimmed by 8 bases and 4 bases, with 11 bases remaining between them. This CDR3 reads CSPGGITEAFF. The DNA of the CDR3 is TGCAGCCCCGGGGGGATCACTGAAGCTTTCTTT.

The chain recombines TRBV28 with TRBJ1-1; D is undetermined. V lost 4 bases to trimming and J lost 1 base, with 13 bases between them. The CDR3 has 15 amino acids. Germline loops: CDR1 MDHEN, CDR2 SYDVKM. This CDR3 is CASSYPTSKNTEAFF. Written as DNA, the CDR3 is TGTGCCAGCAGTTACCCGACAAGCAAGAACACTGAAGCTTTCTTT.

This clone was detected only a few times. The chain uses TRBV11-3 and TRBJ2-1; tentative D call: TRBD2 (5 bases). CDR3 size: 13 residues. The V end lost 3 bases, the J end lost 9 bases, and 12 bases lay between the germline ends. The germline V gene has CDR1 SGHNT and CDR2 YENEEA. The CDR3 here is CASSFTRSGEQFF. DNA of the CDR3: TGTGCCAGCAGCTTTACAAGAAGCGGTGAGCAGTTCTTC.

This chain links TRBV10-3 with TRBJ2-3; a weak D match, TRBD2 (6 bases). There are 13 residues in the CDR3. Deletions cut 7 bases from V and 4 bases from J, with 12 bases between. Looked up from germline, CDR1 is ENHRY and CDR2 is SYGVKD. The CDR3 is CAIKEGTADTQYF. For the CDR3, the DNA is TGTGCCATCAAGGAGGGGACGGCAGATACGCAGTATTTT.

This chain uses TRBV3-1 (or the pseudogene TRBV3-2) with TRBJ2-1; TRBD1 agrees at 7 bases. This CDR3 contains 15 residues. The trim removed 1 base at V and 8 bases at J, leaving 8 bases unmatched. The germline V gene encodes CDR1 LGHDT and CDR2 YNNKEL (reference sequence). The CDR3: CASSQALRQGDEQFF. Written as DNA, the CDR3 is TGTGCCAGCAGCCAAGCCCTTAGACAGGGCGATGAGCAGTTCTTC.

V and J are TRBV3-1 (or the pseudogene TRBV3-2) and TRBJ2-5, with D unresolved. The CDR3 sequence is 15 residues long. The V gene lost 1 base and the J gene lost 7 bases, with 16 bases spanning the gap. Germline CDR1 reads LGHDT; CDR2 reads YNNKEL (reference sequence). In DNA, the CDR3 is TGTGCCAGCAGCCAAGTGGCAGGTTATTTAGGGACCCAGTACTTC. Encoded protein: CASSQVAGYLGTQYF.

This clone was counted once. The rearrangement links TRBV19 to TRBJ2-4; 7 positions match TRBD1. The CDR3 loop spans 17 amino acids. Germline CDR1 LNHDA, CDR2 SQIVND (reference sequence). Trimming at V came to 4 bases and at J to 0 bases, leaving 9 bases not matched to a gene. CDR3 in amino acids: CASSTAMGQLAKNIQYF. The CDR3 DNA reads as TGTGCCAGTAGTACAGCTATGGGACAGTTAGCCAAAAACATTCAGTACTTC.

The chain combines TRBV12-3 or TRBV12-4 with TRBJ2-7; 7 bases align to TRBD2. The V and J ends lost 4 bases and 3 bases, in that order; junction bases with no gene match: 3. There are 13 residues in the CDR3. The DNA of the CDR3 is TGTGCCAGCAGTTCCAGCGGGGTCTACGAGCAGTACTTC. This codes for CASSSSGVYEQYF.

The chain recombines TRBV21-1 with TRBJ2-7; the DNA was not compared with TRBD1, the D call given in the table. TRBV21-1 is an annotated pseudogene. The CDR3 sequence is 17 residues long. CDR3 loop: CASSSGTNQKGTYEQYF. For the CDR3, the DNA is TGTGCCAGCAGCTCCGGGACAAATCAGAAAGGGACCTACGAGCAGTACTTC.

This clone has only a few counts. The V gene is TRBV7-9, the J gene TRBJ2-7; no clear D. Trimming pared 1 base from V and 5 bases from J, leaving 9 bases between. Germline V lookup: CDR1 SEHNR, CDR2 FQNEAQ (reference sequence). The CDR3 consists of 13 residues. CDR3 sequence (DNA): TGTGCCAGCAGCTTAGACGGCGAGGACGAGCAGTACTTC. It translates to CASSLDGEDEQYF.

The genes are TRBV6-1 and TRBJ1-6, with a tentative D call TRBD1 (5 bases). V shed 2 bases and J shed 0 bases, with 20 bases lying between them. The length of the CDR3 is 20 residues. Germline assignment: CDR1 MNHNS and CDR2 SASEGT. The CDR3 reads CASSELRRGTENSYNSPLHF. CDR3 nucleotides: TGTGCCAGCAGTGAATTAAGGCGGGGGACGGAGAACTCCTATAATTCACCCCTCCACTTT.

The chain is built from TRBV4-3 and TRBJ1-2; D is uncertain. The CDR3 is 16 amino acids. Trimming took 0 bases from V and 0 from J, leaving 11 bases between them. Per germline, CDR1 LGHNA and CDR2 YSLEER. The chain's CDR3 is CASSQDEESANYGYTF. DNA for the CDR3: TGCGCCAGCAGCCAAGATGAGGAGAGCGCTAACTATGGCTACACCTTC.

In this sample, this clone turned up once. The gene calls are TRBV29-1 and TRBJ1-2, with no clear D. The CDR3 has 13 residues. Germline loops: CDR1 SQVTM, CDR2 ANQGSEA. V was pared by 3 bases and J by 7 bases, with 15 bases between. The CDR3 protein is CSVETGYKLGYTF. For the CDR3, the DNA is TGCAGCGTTGAGACGGGGTATAAGCTTGGCTACACCTTC.

Only one count was recorded for this clone. The chain has TRBV19 and TRBJ2-1; 11 nucleotides line up with TRBD2. Germline loops: CDR1 LNHDA, CDR2 SQIVND (reference sequence). This CDR3 contains 16 residues. V dropped 3 bases and J dropped 10; count of bases not matched to a gene: 11. The CDR3 nucleotides are TGTGCCAGTAGTATCGCGTGGACTAGCGGGTCCCGCGAGCAGTTCTTC. This encodes CASSIAWTSGSREQFF. The whole variable domain, remainder taken from reference TRBV19 and TRBJ2-1, is DGGITQSPKYLFRKEGQNVTLSCEQNLNHDAMYWYRQDPGQGLRLIYYSQIVNDFQKGDIAEGYSVSREKKESFPLTVTSAQKNPTAFYLCASSIAWTSGSREQFFGPGTRLTVL.

The table lists this clone with a few counts. The chain uses TRBV4-3 and TRBJ1-1; D is unclear. V was clipped by 0 bases and J by 4 bases, with 12 bases between them. Germline loops: CDR1 LGHNA, CDR2 YSLEER. CDR3 length equals 15 residues. CDR3 in amino acids: CASSQDVITVTEAFF. The CDR3 DNA reads as TGCGCCAGCAGCCAAGATGTTATAACAGTCACTGAAGCTTTCTTT.

This clone was recorded only once. The V and J genes are TRBV28 and TRBJ1-2, with 8 bases that match TRBD1. CDR1 and CDR2 from the germline V gene are MDHEN and SYDVKM. CDR3 length: 12 amino acids. The J segment lost 8 bases and the V segment lost 7 bases, leaving 6 bases of the junction unmatched. CDR3: CASNQQGGGYTF. Here the CDR3 DNA reads TGTGCCAGCAATCAACAGGGGGGCGGCTACACCTTC.

This chain connects TRBV10-3 to TRBJ1-1; TRBD1 might be the D (6 bases). The germline V and J ends were trimmed by 0 bases and 0 bases, with 11 bases remaining between them. The length of the CDR3 is 16 residues. Germline CDR1 is ENHRY and CDR2 is SYGVKD. DNA for the CDR3: TGTGCCATCAGTGAGTCGACAGGCTTCATGAACACTGAAGCTTTCTTT. It yields the protein CAISESTGFMNTEAFF.

The chain uses TRBV5-1 and TRBJ2-7; tentatively, D is TRBD1 (6 bases). The CDR3 extends over 14 amino acids. Germline CDR1 and CDR2: SGHRS and YFSETQ. V was clipped by 2 bases and J by 1 base, with 10 bases between them. The CDR3 protein is CASSLGTWSYEQYF. The DNA for the CDR3 is TGCGCCAGCAGCTTAGGGACATGGTCCTACGAGCAGTACTTC. The full variable domain, its missing parts supplied by reference TRBV5-1 and TRBJ2-7, is KAGVTQTPRYLIKTRGQQVTLSCSPISGHRSVSWYQQTPGQGLQFLFEYFSETQRNKGNFPGRFSGRQFSNSRSEMNVSTLELGDSALYLCASSLGTWSYEQYFGPGTRLTVT.

This chain links TRBV4-3 with TRBJ2-3; TRBD1 is a possible D gene (6 bases). CDR1 LGHNA and CDR2 YSLEER come from the germline V gene. Trimming pared 0 bases from V and 3 bases from J, leaving 13 bases between. This CDR3 has 16 residues. As DNA, the CDR3 is TGCGCCAGCAGCCAAGAAGCAGGGGAAGGGACAGATACGCAGTATTTT. Protein product: CASSQEAGEGTDTQYF.

The CDR3 DNA follows: TGTGCCAGCAGTGAGGGACAGTGGCGGCTCCACTTT. Protein sequence: CASSEGQWRLHF. The J gene is TRBJ1-6, the V gene TRBV6-2 or TRBV6-3, with 7 bases aligning to TRBD1. This CDR3 is 12 amino acids long. CDR1 MNHEY and CDR2 SVGEGT come from the germline V gene. The trim removed 5 bases at V and 16 bases at J, leaving 8 bases unmatched.